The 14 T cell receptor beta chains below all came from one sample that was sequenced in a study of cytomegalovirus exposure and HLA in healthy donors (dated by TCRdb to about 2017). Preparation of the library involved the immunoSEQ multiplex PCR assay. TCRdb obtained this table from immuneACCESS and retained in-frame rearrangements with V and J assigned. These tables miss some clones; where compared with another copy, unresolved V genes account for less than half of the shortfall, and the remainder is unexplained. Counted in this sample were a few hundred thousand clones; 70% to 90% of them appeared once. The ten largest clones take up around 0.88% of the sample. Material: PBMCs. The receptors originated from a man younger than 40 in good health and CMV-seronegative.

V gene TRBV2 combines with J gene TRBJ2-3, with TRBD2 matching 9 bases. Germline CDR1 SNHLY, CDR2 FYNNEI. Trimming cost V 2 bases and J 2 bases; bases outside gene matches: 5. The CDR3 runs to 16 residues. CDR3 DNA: TGTGCCAGCAGTGAATGGAGCGGGGGGCCCACAGATACGCAGTATTTT. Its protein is CASSEWSGGPTDTQYF.

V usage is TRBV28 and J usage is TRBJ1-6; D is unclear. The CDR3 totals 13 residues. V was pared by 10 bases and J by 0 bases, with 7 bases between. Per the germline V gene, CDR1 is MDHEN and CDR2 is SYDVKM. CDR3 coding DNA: TGTGCCACCGGACTCTCCTATAATTCACCCCTCCACTTT. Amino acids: CATGLSYNSPLHF.

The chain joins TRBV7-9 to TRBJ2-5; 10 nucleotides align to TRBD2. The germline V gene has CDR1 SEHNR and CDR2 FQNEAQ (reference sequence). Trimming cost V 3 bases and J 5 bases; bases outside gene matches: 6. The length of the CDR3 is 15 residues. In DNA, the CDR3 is TGTGCCAGCAGCTTGGAGCGGGGGGGCCTTGAGACCCAGTACTTC. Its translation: CASSLERGGLETQYF.

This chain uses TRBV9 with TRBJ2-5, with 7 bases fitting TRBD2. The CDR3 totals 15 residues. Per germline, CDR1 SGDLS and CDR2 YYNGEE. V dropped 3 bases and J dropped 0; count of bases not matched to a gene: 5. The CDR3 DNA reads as TGTGCCAGCAGCGGACGAGCGGGGTACCAAGAGACCCAGTACTTC. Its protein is CASSGRAGYQETQYF.

In DNA form, the CDR3 reads TGTGCCAGCAGCTTGGGGCTGAGCCTCGAAGCTTTCTTT. It translates to CASSLGLSLEAFF. The chain has TRBV11-2 and TRBJ1-1; maybe TRBD1 (5 bases). The length of the CDR3 is 13 residues. Trimming left V 3 bases short and J 8 bases short, with 13 bases between. Germline values: CDR1 SGHAT, CDR2 FQNNGV.

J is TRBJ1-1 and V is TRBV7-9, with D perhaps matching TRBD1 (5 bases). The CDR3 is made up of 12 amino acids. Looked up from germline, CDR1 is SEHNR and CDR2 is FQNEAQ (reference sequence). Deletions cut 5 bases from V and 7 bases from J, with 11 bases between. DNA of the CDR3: TGTGCCAGCAGCGCCGGGGGGATTGAAGCTTTCTTT. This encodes CASSAGGIEAFF.

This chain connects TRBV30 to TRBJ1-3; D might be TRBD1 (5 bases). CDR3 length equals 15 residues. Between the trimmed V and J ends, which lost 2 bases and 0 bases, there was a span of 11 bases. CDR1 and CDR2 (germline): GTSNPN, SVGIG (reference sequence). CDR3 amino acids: CAWSLKGFSGNTIYF. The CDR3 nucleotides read TGTGCCTGGAGTCTCAAGGGGTTCTCTGGAAACACCATATATTTT.

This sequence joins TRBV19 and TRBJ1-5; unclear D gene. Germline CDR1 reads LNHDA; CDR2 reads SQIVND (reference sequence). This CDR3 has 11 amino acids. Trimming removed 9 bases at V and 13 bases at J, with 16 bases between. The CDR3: CASESGKQQHF. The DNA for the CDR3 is TGTGCCAGCGAGTCGGGGAAGCAGCAGCATTTT.

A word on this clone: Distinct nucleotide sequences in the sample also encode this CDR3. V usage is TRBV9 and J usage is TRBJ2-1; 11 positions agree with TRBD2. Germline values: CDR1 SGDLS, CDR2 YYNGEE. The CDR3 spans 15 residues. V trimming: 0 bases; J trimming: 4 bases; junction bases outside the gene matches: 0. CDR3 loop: CASSVVAGGYNEQFF. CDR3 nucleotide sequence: TGTGCCAGCAGCGTAGTAGCGGGGGGGTACAATGAGCAGTTCTTC.

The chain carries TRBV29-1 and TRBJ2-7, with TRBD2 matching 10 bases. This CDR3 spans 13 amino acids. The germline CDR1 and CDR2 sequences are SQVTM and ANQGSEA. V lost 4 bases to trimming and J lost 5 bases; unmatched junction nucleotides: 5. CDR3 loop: CSVGGTSVHEQYF. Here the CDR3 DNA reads TGCAGCGTTGGGGGGACTAGCGTTCACGAGCAGTACTTC.

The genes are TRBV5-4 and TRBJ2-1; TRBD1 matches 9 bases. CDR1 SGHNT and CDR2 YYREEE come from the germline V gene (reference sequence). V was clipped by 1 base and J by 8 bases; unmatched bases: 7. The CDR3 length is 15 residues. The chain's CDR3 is CASSLSGTGSHEQFF. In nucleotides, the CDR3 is TGTGCCAGCAGCTTGTCCGGGACAGGGTCCCATGAGCAGTTCTTC.

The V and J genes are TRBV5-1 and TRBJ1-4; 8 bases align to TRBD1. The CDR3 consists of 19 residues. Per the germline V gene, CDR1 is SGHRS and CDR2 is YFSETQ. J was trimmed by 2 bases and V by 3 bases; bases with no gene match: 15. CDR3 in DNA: TGCGCCAGCAGCTCCCGTGGACAGGGAGGGGTTACGACTAATGAAAAACTGTTTTTT. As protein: CASSSRGQGGVTTNEKLFF.

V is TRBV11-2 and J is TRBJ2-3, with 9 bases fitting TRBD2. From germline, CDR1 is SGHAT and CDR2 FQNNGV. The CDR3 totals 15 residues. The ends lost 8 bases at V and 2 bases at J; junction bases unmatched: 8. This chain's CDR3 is CASCLLAGITDTQYF. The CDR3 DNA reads TGTGCCAGCTGTCTGCTAGCGGGGATCACAGATACGCAGTATTTT.

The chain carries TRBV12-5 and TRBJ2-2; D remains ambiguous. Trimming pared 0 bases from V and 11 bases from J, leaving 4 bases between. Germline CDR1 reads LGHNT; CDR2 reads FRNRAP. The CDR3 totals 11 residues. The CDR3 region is CASGLVFELFF. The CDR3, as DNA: TGTGCTAGTGGTTTGGTCTTCGAGCTGTTTTTT.